The clone carrying this T cell receptor (beta chain) appeared a few times. The CDR3 is 16 residues long. Germline V gene lookup returns CDR1 MDHEN and CDR2 SYDVKM. V gave up 6 bases and J gave up 9 bases, with 23 bases separating them. Clones were read by immunoSEQ multiplex PCR, and TCRdb kept only the in-frame ones, dropping some. The sample lists 50,000 to 70,000 clones; approximately 80% were seen once. This entry is derived from a study of OX40 agonist ivuxolimab in advanced cancers. J is TRBJ1-4 and V is TRBV28; D might be TRBD1 (5 bases). This receptor was obtained from an adult with an advanced solid tumor such as melanoma, head and neck, liver or kidney cancer. The sample consisted of CD4+ or CD8+ T cells sorted from blood, taken in a trial of the OX40 agonist ivuxolimab. CDR3 loop: CASSPLSDSDRKKLFF. DNA for the CDR3: TGTGCCAGCAGCCCCCTCAGCGATTCTGACAGAAAAAAACTGTTTTTT.